This T cell receptor (beta chain) was sequenced in a study of response to subunit inactivated influenza vaccine. General study results and limits: Seasonal influenza vaccination, on each occasion, was suggested by the authors to recruit few new T cells.

V lost 9 bases and J 0 bases, leaving 13 bases between the germline ends. Germline CDR1 SGHVS, CDR2 FQNEAQ. The CDR3 sequence is 14 residues long. TCRdb re-called the RT-PCR reads with MiXCR, one entry per CDR3 protein. Among about 780,000 distinct CDR3 sequences, roughly 18% were seen once, and the ten largest hold approximately 10%. This clonotype showed up many times. What it binds is not known. The sequenced sample was PBMCs from blood, obtained around 5 days after vaccination. This chain joins TRBV7-8 and TRBJ2-3, with TRBD1 as a possible D gene (6 bases). The TCR originated in a man aged 45-65 years who received an inactivated influenza vaccine. CDR3 DNA: TGTGCCAGTTCGACAGGTTCTAGCACAGATACGCAGTATTTT. Encoded protein: CASSTGSSTDTQYF.